The 2 T cell receptor beta chains below all came from one sample that was sequenced in a study of blood T cell repertoires in COVID-19. Sequenced by immunoSEQ multiplex PCR; TCRdb stores in-frame clones only, minus some. The data contain 130,000 to 150,000 clones, 84% of them seen just once; the ten biggest clones take up approximately 38%. Sequencing was carried out using peripheral blood. These receptors originate from a human donor in a cohort sampled during active COVID-19.

This clone was detected once. The rearrangement links TRBV12-3 or TRBV12-4 to TRBJ1-6; D ambiguous. Trimming left V 1 base short and J 10 bases short, with 8 bases between. This CDR3 has 13 residues. This CDR3 is CASSLGGLSPLHF. CDR3 nucleotides: TGTGCCAGCAGTTTAGGAGGGTTATCACCCCTCCACTTT.

The chain uses TRBV5-4 and TRBJ2-7; possible D gene TRBD2, 5 bases. The CDR3 covers 15 residues. In germline, CDR1 is SGHNT, CDR2 YYREEE (reference sequence). V lost 2 bases, J lost 6 bases, and 18 bases lay in between. DNA of the CDR3: TGTGCCAGCAGCTTACGGACTGGTCGGGGTAGCGAGCAGTACTTC. Amino acids: CASSLRTGRGSEQYF.